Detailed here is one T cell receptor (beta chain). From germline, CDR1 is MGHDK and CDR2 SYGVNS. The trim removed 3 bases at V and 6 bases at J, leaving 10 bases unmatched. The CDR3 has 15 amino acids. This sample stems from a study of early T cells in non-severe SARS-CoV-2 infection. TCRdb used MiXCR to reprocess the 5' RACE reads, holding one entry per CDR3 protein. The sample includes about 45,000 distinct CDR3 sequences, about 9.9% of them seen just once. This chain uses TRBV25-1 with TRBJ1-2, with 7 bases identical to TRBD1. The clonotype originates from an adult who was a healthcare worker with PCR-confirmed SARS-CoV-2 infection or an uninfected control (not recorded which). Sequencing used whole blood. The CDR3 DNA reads TGTGCCAGCAGTGAGAGAGTGACAGGGTTTGATGGCTACACCTTC. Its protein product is CASSERVTGFDGYTF.